This entry lists 4 T cell receptor beta chains sequenced from one sample in a study of shared clonotypes between healthy human individuals. Measured with immunoSEQ multiplex PCR; TCRdb has only the in-frame clones, and not every one. The data contain around 350,000 clones, around 67% of them singletons. Sequenced material: memory CD4+ T cells sorted from blood. As for subset: CD45RA-negative fraction. These receptors came from a man aged 25 to 40 in good health.

This rearrangement joins TRBV7-2 to TRBJ2-1; D unclear. This CDR3 comprises 15 residues. V dropped 4 bases and J dropped 3 bases, with 13 bases sitting between them. CDR1 is SGHTA, CDR2 FQGNSA, per germline. DNA for the CDR3: TGTGCCAGCAGCTCCTCCCTACGGAACTACAATGAGCAGTTCTTC. As protein: CASSSSLRNYNEQFF. Full variable domain (missing parts from reference TRBV7-2 and TRBJ2-1): GAGVSQSPSNKVTEKGKDVELRCDPISGHTALYWYRQSLGQGLEFLIYFQGNSAPDKSGLPSDRFSAERTGGSVSTLTIQRTQQEDSAVYLCASSSSLRNYNEQFFGPGTRLTVL.

The V and J genes are TRBV6-6 and TRBJ2-7, with 8 bases matching TRBD1. Germline V gene lookup returns CDR1 MNHNY and CDR2 SVGAGI (reference sequence). After removal of 2 bases from V and 6 bases from J, the junction contained 6 bases not matched to a gene. The CDR3 sequence is 14 residues long. For the CDR3, the DNA is TGTGCCAGCAGTTACGGCGGCAGGGGGCTCGAGCAGTACTTC. Amino acid sequence: CASSYGGRGLEQYF.

This clone was found many times. The CDR3 region has the DNA TGTGCCAGCAGTGATTGGGGGACAGGGGCCACCGTCTACGAGCAGTACTTC. Its protein is CASSDWGTGATVYEQYF. The chain combines TRBV2 with TRBJ2-7, with 10 bases that match TRBD1. The germline gives CDR1 SNHLY, CDR2 FYNNEI. The V segment lost 3 bases and the J segment 3 bases; nucleotides outside the gene matches: 11. This CDR3 is built from 17 residues.

DNA for the CDR3: TGTGCCAGCAGTGAAGGGCAGGGTGCCTACGAGCAGTACTTC. Protein sequence: CASSEGQGAYEQYF. J is TRBJ2-7 and V is TRBV25-1, with a weak D call TRBD1 (5 bases). The CDR3 extends over 14 amino acids. Trimming shortened V by 2 bases and J by 2 bases, and 10 bases separated the two germline ends. The V gene's germline CDR1 is MGHDK and CDR2 SYGVNS.